The TCR beta chain described here comes from a study of spatial heterogeneity in lung cancer. Looking at the study overall: Averaged across combinations, each unique TCR and UMI pairing appeared more than ten times in raw reads, which were uncorrected. Overall study results and limits: Tracking of tumor mutation counts was seen in expanded intratumoral alpha and beta TCR counts.

TCRdb ran MiXCR on the 5' RACE reads and lists one entry per CDR3 protein. The sample records some 9,800 distinct CDR3 sequences, roughly half being singletons. Germline CDR1 reads SGHRS; CDR2 reads YFSETQ. The CDR3 runs to 13 residues. Trimming left V 2 bases short and J 5 bases short, with 10 bases between. Points on this clonotype: Its matching antigen is unknown.

The time point: sample taken at primary tumor resection. Patients with untreated early-stage non-small cell lung cancer, numbering 72, were the donors. The study sequenced unsorted whole RNA from tumor, nontumor lung or frozen PBMC. The receptor was derived from a female donor with early-stage non-small cell lung cancer. The material was lung tumor tissue, obtained at surgery. The chain couples TRBV5-1 to TRBJ2-5; weak D call: TRBD2 (5 bases). CDR3 residues: CASSLAVPETQYF. The CDR3 DNA reads TGCGCCAGCAGCTTAGCGGTTCCGGAGACCCAGTACTTC.